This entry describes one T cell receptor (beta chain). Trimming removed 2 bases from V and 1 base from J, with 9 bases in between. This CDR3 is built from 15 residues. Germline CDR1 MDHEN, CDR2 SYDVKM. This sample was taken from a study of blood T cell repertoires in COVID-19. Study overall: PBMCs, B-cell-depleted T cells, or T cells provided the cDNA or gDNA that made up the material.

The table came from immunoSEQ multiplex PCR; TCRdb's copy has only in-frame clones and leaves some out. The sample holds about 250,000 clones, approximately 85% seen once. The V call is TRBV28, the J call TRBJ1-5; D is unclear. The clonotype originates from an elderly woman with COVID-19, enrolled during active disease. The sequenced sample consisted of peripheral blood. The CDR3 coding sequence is TGTGCCAGCAGTTTACAGGAACTGAGCAATCAGCCCCAGCATTTT. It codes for CASSLQELSNQPQHF.